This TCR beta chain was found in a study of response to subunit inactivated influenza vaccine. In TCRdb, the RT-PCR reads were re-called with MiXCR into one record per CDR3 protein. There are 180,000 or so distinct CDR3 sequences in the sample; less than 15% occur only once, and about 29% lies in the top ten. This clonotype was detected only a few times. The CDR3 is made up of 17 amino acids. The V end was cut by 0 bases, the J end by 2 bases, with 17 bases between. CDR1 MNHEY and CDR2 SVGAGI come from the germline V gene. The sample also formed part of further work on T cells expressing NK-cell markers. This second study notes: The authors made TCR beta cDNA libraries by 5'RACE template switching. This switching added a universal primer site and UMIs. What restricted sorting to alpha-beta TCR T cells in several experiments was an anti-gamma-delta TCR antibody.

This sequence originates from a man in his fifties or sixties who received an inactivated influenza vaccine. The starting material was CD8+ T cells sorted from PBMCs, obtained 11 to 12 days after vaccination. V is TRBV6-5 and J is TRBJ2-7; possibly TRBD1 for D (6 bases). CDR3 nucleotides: TGTGCCAGCAGTTACTCGACGTCTACCGACAGGACCTACGAGCAGTACTTC. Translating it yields CASSYSTSTDRTYEQYF.